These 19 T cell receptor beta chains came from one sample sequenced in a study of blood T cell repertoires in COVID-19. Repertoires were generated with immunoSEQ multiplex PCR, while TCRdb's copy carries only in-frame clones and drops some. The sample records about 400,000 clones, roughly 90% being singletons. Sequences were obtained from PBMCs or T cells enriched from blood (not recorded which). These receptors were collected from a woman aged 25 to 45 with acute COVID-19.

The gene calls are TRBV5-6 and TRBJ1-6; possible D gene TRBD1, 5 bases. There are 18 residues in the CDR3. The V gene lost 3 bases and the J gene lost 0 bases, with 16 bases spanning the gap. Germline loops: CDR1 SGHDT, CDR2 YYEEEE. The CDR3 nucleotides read TGTGCCAGCAGCTGGGGCCGGGGGTACAGCTCCTATAATTCACCCCTCCACTTT. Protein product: CASSWGRGYSSYNSPLHF.

The CDR3 region has the DNA TGCGCCAGCAGCCAAGATTGGGGGCTGGAAGCTTTCTTT. As protein: CASSQDWGLEAFF. This rearrangement joins TRBV4-1 to TRBJ1-1, with a possible D match to TRBD1 (6 bases). The CDR3 spans 13 residues. V was pared by 0 bases and J by 8 bases, with 10 bases between. CDR1 is MGHRA and CDR2 is YSYEKL in the germline V gene.

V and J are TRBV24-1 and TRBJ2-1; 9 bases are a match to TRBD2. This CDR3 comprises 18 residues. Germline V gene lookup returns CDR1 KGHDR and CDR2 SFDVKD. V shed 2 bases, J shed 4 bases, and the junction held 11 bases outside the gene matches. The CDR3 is CATSDSGYGGGGYNEQFF. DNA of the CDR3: TGTGCCACCAGTGATTCAGGGTATGGCGGGGGGGGTTACAATGAGCAGTTCTTC.

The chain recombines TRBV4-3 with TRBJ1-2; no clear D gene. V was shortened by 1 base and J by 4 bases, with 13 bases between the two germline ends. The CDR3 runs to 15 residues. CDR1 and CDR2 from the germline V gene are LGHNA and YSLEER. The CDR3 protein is CASSQGTTAVYGYTF. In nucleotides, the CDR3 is TGCGCCAGCAGCCAAGGTACTACGGCGGTCTATGGCTACACCTTC.

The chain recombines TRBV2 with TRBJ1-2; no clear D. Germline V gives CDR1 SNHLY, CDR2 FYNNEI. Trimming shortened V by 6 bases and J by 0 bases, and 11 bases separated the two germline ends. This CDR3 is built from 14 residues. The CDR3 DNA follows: TGTGCCAGCAGGCTTACAGTTCCTAACTATGGCTACACCTTC. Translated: CASRLTVPNYGYTF.

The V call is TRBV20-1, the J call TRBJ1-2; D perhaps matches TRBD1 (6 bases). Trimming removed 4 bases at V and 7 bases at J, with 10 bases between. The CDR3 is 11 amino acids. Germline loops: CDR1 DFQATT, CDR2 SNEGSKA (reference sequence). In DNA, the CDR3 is TGCAGTGCTAACAGGGAGAGTGGCTACACCTTC. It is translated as CSANRESGYTF.

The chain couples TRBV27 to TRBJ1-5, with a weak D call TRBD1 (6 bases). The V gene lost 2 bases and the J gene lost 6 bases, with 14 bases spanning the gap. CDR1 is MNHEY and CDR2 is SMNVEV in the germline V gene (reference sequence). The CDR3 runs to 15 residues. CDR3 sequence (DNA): TGTGCCAGCAGTTTAGGATTTAGGGGGTCTCAGCCCCAGCATTTT. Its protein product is CASSLGFRGSQPQHF.

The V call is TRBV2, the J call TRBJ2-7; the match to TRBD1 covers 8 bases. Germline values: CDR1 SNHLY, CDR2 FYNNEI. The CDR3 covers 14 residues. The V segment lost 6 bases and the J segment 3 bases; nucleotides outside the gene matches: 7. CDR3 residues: CASSHPGQDYEQYF. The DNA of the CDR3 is TGTGCCAGCAGCCATCCGGGACAGGACTACGAGCAGTACTTC.

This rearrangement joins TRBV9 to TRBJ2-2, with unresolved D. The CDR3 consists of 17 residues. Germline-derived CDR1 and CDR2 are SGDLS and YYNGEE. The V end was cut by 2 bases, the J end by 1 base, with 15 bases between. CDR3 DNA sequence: TGTGCCAGCAGCGTCAACCTAGAGGTTGGGAACACCGGGGAGCTGTTTTTT. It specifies CASSVNLEVGNTGELFF.

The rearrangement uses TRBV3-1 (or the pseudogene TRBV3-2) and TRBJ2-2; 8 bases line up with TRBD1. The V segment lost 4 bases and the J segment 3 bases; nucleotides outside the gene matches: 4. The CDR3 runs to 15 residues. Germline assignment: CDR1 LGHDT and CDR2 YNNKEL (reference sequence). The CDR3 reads CASSLDRVHTGELFF. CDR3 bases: TGTGCCAGCAGCCTGGACAGGGTCCACACCGGGGAGCTGTTTTTT.

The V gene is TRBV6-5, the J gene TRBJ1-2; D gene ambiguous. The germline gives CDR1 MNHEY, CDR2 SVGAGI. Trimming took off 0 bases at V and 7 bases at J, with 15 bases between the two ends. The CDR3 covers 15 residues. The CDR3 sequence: CASSYSSGGRGGYTF. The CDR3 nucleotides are TGTGCCAGCAGTTACTCCTCTGGAGGAAGAGGTGGCTACACCTTC.

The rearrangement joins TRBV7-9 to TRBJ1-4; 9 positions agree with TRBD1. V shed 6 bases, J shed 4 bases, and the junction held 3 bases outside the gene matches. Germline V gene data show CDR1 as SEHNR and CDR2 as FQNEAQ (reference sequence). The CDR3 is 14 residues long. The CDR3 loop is CASSSGQGNEKLFF. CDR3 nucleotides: TGTGCCAGCAGTTCGGGACAGGGTAATGAAAAACTGTTTTTT.

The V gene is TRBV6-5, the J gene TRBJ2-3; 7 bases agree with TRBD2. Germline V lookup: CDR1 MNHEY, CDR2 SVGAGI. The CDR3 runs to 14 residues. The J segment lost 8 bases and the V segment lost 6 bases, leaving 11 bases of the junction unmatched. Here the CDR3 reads CASSTTGTTGTQYF. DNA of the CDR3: TGTGCCAGCAGCACCACCGGGACTACCGGTACGCAGTATTTT.

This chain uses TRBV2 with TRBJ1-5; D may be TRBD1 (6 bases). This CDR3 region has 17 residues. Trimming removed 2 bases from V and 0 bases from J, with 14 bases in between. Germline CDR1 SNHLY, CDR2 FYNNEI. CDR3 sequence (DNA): TGTGCCAGCAGTGAATATTGGACAGCAGATAGCAATCAGCCCCAGCATTTT. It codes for CASSEYWTADSNQPQHF.

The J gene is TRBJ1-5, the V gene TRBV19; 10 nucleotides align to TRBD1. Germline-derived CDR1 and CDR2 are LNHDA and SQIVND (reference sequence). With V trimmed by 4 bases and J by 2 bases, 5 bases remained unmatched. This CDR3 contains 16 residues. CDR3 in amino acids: CASSTSGTGGNQPQHF. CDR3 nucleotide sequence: TGTGCCAGTAGTACATCCGGGACAGGGGGCAATCAGCCCCAGCATTTT.

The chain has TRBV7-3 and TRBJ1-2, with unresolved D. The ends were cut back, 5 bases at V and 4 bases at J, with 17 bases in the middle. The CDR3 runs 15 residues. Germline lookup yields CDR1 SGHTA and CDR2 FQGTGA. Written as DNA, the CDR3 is TGTGCCAGCAGCCCACATAGCAAATCCCCCTATGGCTACACCTTC. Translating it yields CASSPHSKSPYGYTF.

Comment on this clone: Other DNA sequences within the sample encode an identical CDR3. CDR3 bases: TGTGCCAGCTCACCCGTGGGCCAGGGCAATCAGCCCCAGCATTTT. Its translation is CASSPVGQGNQPQHF. The chain couples TRBV18 to TRBJ1-5; D remains ambiguous. Per germline, CDR1 KGHSH and CDR2 LQKENI. The CDR3 is 15 amino acids. The ends were cut back, 3 bases at V and 2 bases at J, with 11 bases in the middle. The complete variable domain, with remaining parts taken from reference TRBV18 and TRBJ1-5, reads NAGVMQNPRHLVRRRGQEARLRCSPMKGHSHVYWYRQLPEEGLKFMVYLQKENIIDESGMPKERFSAEFPKEGPSILRIQQVVRGDSAAYFCASSPVGQGNQPQHFGDGTRLSIL.

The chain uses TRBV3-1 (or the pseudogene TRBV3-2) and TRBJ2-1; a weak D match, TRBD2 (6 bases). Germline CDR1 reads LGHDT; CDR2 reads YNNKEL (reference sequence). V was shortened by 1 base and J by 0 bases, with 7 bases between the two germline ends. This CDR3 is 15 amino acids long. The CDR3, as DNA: TGTGCCAGCAGCCAAGGCGGGGCCTCCTACAATGAGCAGTTCTTC. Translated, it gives CASSQGGASYNEQFF.

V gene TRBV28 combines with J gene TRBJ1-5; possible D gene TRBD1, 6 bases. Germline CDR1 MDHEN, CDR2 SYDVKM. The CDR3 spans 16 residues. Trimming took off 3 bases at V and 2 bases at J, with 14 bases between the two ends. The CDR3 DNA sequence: TGTGCCAGCAGTTTTAGCTCAGGGGCGGGCAATCAGCCCCAGCATTTT. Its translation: CASSFSSGAGNQPQHF.